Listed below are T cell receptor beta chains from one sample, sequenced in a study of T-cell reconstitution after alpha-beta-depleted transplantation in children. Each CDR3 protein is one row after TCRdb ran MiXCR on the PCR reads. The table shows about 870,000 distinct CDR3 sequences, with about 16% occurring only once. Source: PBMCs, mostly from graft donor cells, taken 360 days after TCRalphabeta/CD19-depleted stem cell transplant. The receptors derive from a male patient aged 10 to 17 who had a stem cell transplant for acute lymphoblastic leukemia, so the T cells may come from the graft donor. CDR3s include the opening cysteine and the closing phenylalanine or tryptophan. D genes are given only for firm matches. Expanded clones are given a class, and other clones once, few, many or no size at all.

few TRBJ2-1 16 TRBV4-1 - TGCGCCAGCAGCCAAGATGGCTTTGGGGCAGATAATGAGCAGTTCTTC CASSQDGFGADNEQFF
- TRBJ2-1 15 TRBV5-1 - TGCGCCAGCAGCTTTAGGATAGGGGCGGGAAATGAGCAGTTCTTC CASSFRIGAGNEQFF
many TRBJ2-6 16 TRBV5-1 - TGCGCCAGCAGCCTCCCATGGGAGGTGGGGGCCAACGTCCTGACTTTC CASSLPWEVGANVLTF
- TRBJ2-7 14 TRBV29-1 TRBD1 TGCAGCGTTACCCTACCCCGACAGGGCTACGAGCAGTACTTC CSVTLPRQGYEQYF
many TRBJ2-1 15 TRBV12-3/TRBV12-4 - TGTGCCAGCAGTTTAGCCGGGCCCCCCTACAATGAGCAGTTCTTC CASSLAGPPYNEQFF
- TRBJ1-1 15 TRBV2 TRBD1 TGTGCCAGCAGTTGGACAGGTGGAAAGAACACTGAAGCTTACTTT CASSWTGGKNTEAYF
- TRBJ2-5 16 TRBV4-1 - TGCGCCAGCAGCCAAGAACCGGGACAACTACAAGAGACCCAGTACTTC CASSQEPGQLQETQYF
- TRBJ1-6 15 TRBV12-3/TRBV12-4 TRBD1 TGTGCCAGCACCGAGGGGACAGCCTATAATTCACCCCTCCACTTT CASTEGTAYNSPLHF
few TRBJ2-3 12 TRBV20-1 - TGCAGTGTCACAGAGACCACAGATACGCAGTATTTT CSVTETTDTQYF
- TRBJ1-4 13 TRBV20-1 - TGCAGTGCTAGAGGGGGTCACGGTGAAAAACTGTTTTTT CSARGGHGEKLFF